The source of this T cell receptor (beta chain) is a study of shared clonotypes between healthy human individuals. Trimming took off 2 bases at V and 1 base at J, with 8 bases between the two ends. Germline V gene lookup returns CDR1 MNHNS and CDR2 SASEGT. The CDR3 runs to 14 residues. CD45RO-negative CD8 cells positively selected for CCR7 made up the naive population, which excluded terminally differentiated effector memory CD45RA+ cells. TCRdb's table, derived via immunoSEQ multiplex PCR, lists solely in-frame clones and lacks some. In the table there are about 680,000 clones, roughly nine tenths of which are singletons.

The receptor was derived from a man aged 25-45 years in good health. The sequenced sample consisted of naive CD8+ T cells sorted from blood. V gene TRBV6-1 combines with J gene TRBJ1-1, with D tentatively TRBD1 (5 bases). In nucleotides, the CDR3 is TGTGCCAGCAGTGAAACTGGGGGGAACACTGAAGCTTTCTTT. It yields the protein CASSETGGNTEAFF.